One sample yielded the 26 T cell receptor beta chains listed below, sequenced in a study of early T cells in non-severe SARS-CoV-2 infection. TCRdb used MiXCR to reprocess the 5' RACE reads, holding one entry per CDR3 protein. The table records tens of thousands of distinct CDR3 sequences, about 11% of them present only once. Here the sequenced sample was whole blood, taken at baseline. Receptors originate from an adult who was a healthcare worker with PCR-confirmed SARS-CoV-2 infection or an uninfected control (not recorded which).

The chain is built from TRBV6-6 and TRBJ1-1, with 8 positions matching TRBD1. CDR1 is MNHNY and CDR2 is SVGAGI in the germline V gene (reference sequence). Trimming at V came to 8 bases and at J to 5 bases, leaving 16 bases not matched to a gene. This CDR3 contains 16 residues. CDR3 sequence reads: CASHLGRGREWTEAFF. Written as DNA, the CDR3 is TGTGCCAGCCATCTAGGCAGGGGGCGTGAGTGGACTGAAGCTTTCTTT.

Here the CDR3 reads CASSQPDSANQPQHF. CDR3 DNA: TGCGCCAGCAGCCAGCCCGACAGCGCTAATCAGCCCCAGCATTTT. The genes are TRBV4-1 and TRBJ1-5; tentative D call: TRBD1 (5 bases). The V gene's germline CDR1 is MGHRA and CDR2 YSYEKL. V lost 3 bases to trimming and J lost 4 bases, with 13 bases between them. This CDR3 is 15 amino acids long.

The V call is TRBV11-1, the J call TRBJ2-1; D is unresolved. Germline assignment: CDR1 SGHAT and CDR2 FQDESV (reference sequence). Trimming shortened V by 1 base and J by 2 bases, and 9 bases separated the two germline ends. The CDR3 spans 15 residues. The CDR3 DNA reads as TGTGCCAGCAGCTTAGAGGGCGGAACCTACAATGAGCAGTTCTTC. Translation gives CASSLEGGTYNEQFF.

This clonotype was counted between two and nine times. The genes are TRBV19 and TRBJ2-7; D tentatively fits TRBD1 or TRBD2 (5 bases each). The V gene's germline CDR1 is LNHDA and CDR2 SQIVND (reference sequence). The CDR3 sequence is 14 residues long. V was shortened by 5 bases and J by 3 bases, with 14 bases between the two germline ends. The CDR3 is CASSAKGEFYEQYF. CDR3 DNA sequence: TGTGCCAGTAGTGCCAAAGGGGAGTTCTACGAGCAGTACTTC.

This clonotype was recorded at least ten times. The genes are TRBV2 and TRBJ1-6, with D maybe TRBD1 (6 bases). The CDR3 has 15 residues. Germline CDR1 SNHLY, CDR2 FYNNEI. V shed 2 bases and J shed 4 bases, with 9 bases lying between them. CDR3 loop: CASSEWTAYNSPLHF. CDR3 bases: TGTGCCAGCAGTGAATGGACAGCTTATAATTCACCCCTCCACTTT.

This clonotype was picked up many times. The chain is built from TRBV6-2 or TRBV6-3 and TRBJ2-7, with 7 bases aligning to TRBD2. The trim removed 7 bases at V and 1 base at J, leaving 10 bases unmatched. Germline-derived CDR1 and CDR2 are MNHEY and SVGEGT. This CDR3 has 15 residues. The CDR3 DNA reads TGTGCCAGCAACCCTCTTGGCGGGGGATCCTACGAGCAGTACTTC. Residues: CASNPLGGGSYEQYF.

This chain's CDR3 is CASSTRRDRNQPQHF. In nucleotides, the CDR3 is TGTGCCAGTAGTACACGCCGGGACAGAAATCAGCCCCAGCATTTT. The chain is built from TRBV19 and TRBJ1-5, with 7 bases lining up with TRBD1. The CDR3 has 15 residues. From germline, CDR1 is LNHDA and CDR2 SQIVND (reference sequence). V was pared by 4 bases and J by 4 bases, with 7 bases of the junction left unmatched.

The chain is built from TRBV11-1 and TRBJ1-6; D perhaps matches TRBD1 (6 bases). V was pared by 4 bases and J by 4 bases, with 14 bases between. Germline V gene lookup returns CDR1 SGHAT and CDR2 FQDESV (reference sequence). This CDR3 region has 16 residues. This CDR3 is CASSSRGGPYNSPLHF. DNA for the CDR3: TGTGCCAGCAGCTCTCGAGGGGGACCATATAATTCACCCCTCCACTTT.

This clonotype was detected a few times. The J gene is TRBJ2-6, the V gene TRBV20-1; 7 bases are shared with TRBD2. CDR1 DFQATT and CDR2 SNEGSKA come from the germline V gene (reference sequence). The CDR3 loop spans 15 amino acids. V lost 3 bases and J lost 2; bases outside the gene matches: 4. CDR3 nucleotide sequence: TGCAGTGCTAGGGGGAGGGTAACTGGGGCCAACGTCCTGACTTTC. Amino acids: CSARGRVTGANVLTF.

In this sample, this clonotype turned up many times. This chain uses TRBV20-1 with TRBJ2-3; 16 nucleotides agree with TRBD2. Germline lookup yields CDR1 DFQATT and CDR2 SNEGSKA (reference sequence). CDR3 length equals 21 residues. J gave up 1 base and V 0 bases, and 13 bases lay outside the gene matches. The CDR3 nucleotides are TGCAGTGCTAGAGATCCCCAGCCGGGACTAGCGGGGGGGCGGGGCACAGATACGCAGTATTTT. Translation gives CSARDPQPGLAGGRGTDTQYF.

The V gene is TRBV6-1, the J gene TRBJ1-2; no clear D. CDR3 length equals 13 residues. Germline CDR1 is MNHNS and CDR2 is SASEGT. Trimming removed 7 bases from V and 4 bases from J, with 13 bases in between. CDR3 residues: CASTQRRGYGYTF. In nucleotides, the CDR3 is TGTGCCAGCACCCAAAGGAGAGGCTATGGCTACACCTTC.

This clonotype was observed many times. The V call is TRBV29-1, the J call TRBJ1-2; D is undetermined. Germline V CDR1 and CDR2: SQVTM, ANQGSEA. The V gene lost 5 bases and the J gene lost 4 bases, with 17 bases spanning the gap. CDR3 size: 14 residues. CDR3 nucleotide sequence: TGCAGCGTTAATGGAGTTCGCAGCCCCTATGGCTACACCTTC. This sequence encodes CSVNGVRSPYGYTF.

This clonotype showed up just a few times. The genes are TRBV5-6 and TRBJ2-2; D is unresolved. In germline, CDR1 is SGHDT, CDR2 YYEEEE. The CDR3 loop spans 14 amino acids. Deletions cut 4 bases from V and 8 bases from J, with 15 bases between. This chain's CDR3 is CASSTGPNRGELFF. DNA for the CDR3: TGTGCCAGCAGCACCGGGCCTAACCGAGGGGAGCTGTTTTTT.

The CDR3 reads CASIWDSGNTIYF. DNA for the CDR3: TGTGCCAGCATCTGGGACTCTGGAAACACCATATATTTT. The chain is built from TRBV6-1 and TRBJ1-3, with D unresolved. Germline V CDR1 and CDR2: MNHNS, SASEGT. V dropped 7 bases and J dropped 0 bases, with 7 bases sitting between them. CDR3 size: 13 residues.

This clonotype was observed a few times. The chain uses TRBV20-1 and TRBJ2-7; TRBD1 aligns across 9 bases. The CDR3 is 13 amino acids. Trimming at V came to 7 bases and at J to 3 bases, leaving 7 bases not matched to a gene. Germline CDR1 reads DFQATT; CDR2 reads SNEGSKA (reference sequence). The DNA for the CDR3 is TGCAGTGGACAGGGGGGCGCTAACTACGAGCAGTACTTC. This sequence encodes CSGQGGANYEQYF.

This clonotype was observed a handful of times. This rearrangement joins TRBV5-1 to TRBJ2-1, with D tentatively TRBD2 (5 bases). V lost 6 bases to trimming and J lost 4 bases, with 17 bases between them. Germline V gives CDR1 SGHRS, CDR2 YFSETQ. CDR3 length equals 15 residues. CDR3 sequence (DNA): TGCGCCAGCATGTCGCTTGAGGGCGCGTACAATGAGCAGTTCTTC. Its translation: CASMSLEGAYNEQFF.

This clonotype was observed a handful of times. The V gene is TRBV20-1, the J gene TRBJ2-1, with 9 bases aligning to TRBD1. The V gene end was trimmed by 3 bases and the J gene end by 6 bases; junction bases not matched to a gene: 9. Per germline, CDR1 DFQATT and CDR2 SNEGSKA (reference sequence). This CDR3 contains 15 residues. The chain's CDR3 is CSASTGTGQINEQFF. CDR3 nucleotides: TGCAGTGCTAGTACCGGGACAGGGCAGATCAATGAGCAGTTCTTC.

The chain employs TRBV5-4 and TRBJ1-1; 7 positions match TRBD1. Trimming took 0 bases from V and 4 from J; bases not matched to a gene: 9. In germline, CDR1 is SGHNT, CDR2 YYREEE (reference sequence). CDR3 length equals 16 residues. CDR3 amino acids: CASSLGSGGRGTEAFF. The CDR3 bases are TGTGCCAGCAGCTTGGGGTCAGGGGGACGCGGCACTGAAGCTTTCTTT. The full variable domain, in which reference TRBV5-4 and TRBJ1-1 provide the parts outside the CDR3, is ETGVTQSPTHLIKTRGQQVTLRCSSQSGHNTVSWYQQALGQGPQFIFQYYREEENGRGNFPPRFSGLQFPNYSSELNVNALELDDSALYLCASSLGSGGRGTEAFFGQGTRLTVV.

The chain recombines TRBV6-2 or TRBV6-3 with TRBJ1-5; a weak D match, TRBD1 (6 bases). The CDR3 covers 15 residues. V shed 6 bases and J shed 1 base, with 13 bases lying between them. The V gene's germline CDR1 is MNHEY and CDR2 SVGEGT. In DNA, the CDR3 is TGTGCCAGCAGAAAGGCAGGGGCGAGCAATCAGCCCCAGCATTTT. As protein: CASRKAGASNQPQHF.

This chain uses TRBV12-3 or TRBV12-4 with TRBJ2-2; 10 bases are a match to TRBD2. The CDR3 has 16 amino acids. The V segment lost 6 bases and the J segment 14 bases; nucleotides outside the gene matches: 18. The CDR3 nucleotides read TGTGCCAGCAGATTCAGCGGGGGGGCGGTGTCCGGGAGACTGTTTTTT. Residues: CASRFSGGAVSGRLFF.

This clonotype occurred many times. This chain connects TRBV6-5 to TRBJ1-6; 7 nucleotides align to TRBD1. The V segment lost 6 bases and the J segment 9 bases; nucleotides outside the gene matches: 5. The germline gives CDR1 MNHEY, CDR2 SVGAGI. This CDR3 is 13 amino acids long. The CDR3: CASSSGTASPLHF. The CDR3 coding sequence is TGTGCCAGCAGCTCCGGGACAGCTTCACCCCTCCACTTT.

The sample holds many counts of this clonotype. The V gene is TRBV7-8, the J gene TRBJ1-1; no firm D call. Per the germline V gene, CDR1 is SGHVS and CDR2 is FQNEAQ. V was trimmed by 2 bases and J by 1 base, leaving 5 bases between them. This CDR3 is 13 amino acids long. The CDR3 coding sequence is TGTGCCAGCAGCTTACGTCAGAACACTGAAGCTTTCTTT. Amino acid sequence: CASSLRQNTEAFF.

This clonotype occurred many times. The V call is TRBV28, the J call TRBJ2-1, with D unclear. Germline loops: CDR1 MDHEN, CDR2 SYDVKM. The CDR3 totals 13 residues. V lost 10 bases and J lost 0, with 10 bases in between. The CDR3 DNA follows: TGTGCCATCCGATCCAGCTCCTACAATGAGCAGTTCTTC. It translates to CAIRSSSYNEQFF. The variable domain in full, completed from reference TRBV28 and TRBJ2-1, reads DVKVTQSSRYLVKRTGEKVFLECVQDMDHENMFWYRQDPGLGLRLIYFSYDVKMKEKGDIPEGYSVSREKKERFSLILESASTNQTSMYLCAIRSSSYNEQFFGPGTRLTVL.

The chain recombines TRBV29-1 with TRBJ2-3; 16 bases map to TRBD2. The germline V gene has CDR1 SQVTM and CDR2 ANQGSEA. V lost 7 bases to trimming and J lost 3 bases; unmatched junction nucleotides: 16. The CDR3 covers 19 residues. The CDR3 DNA sequence: TGCAGCGCTTCCCCGGGACTAGCGGGGGGGTACTTCAAGACAGATACGCAGTATTTT. Protein product: CSASPGLAGGYFKTDTQYF.

There are a few counts of this clonotype. V gene TRBV6-1 combines with J gene TRBJ1-2; possible D gene TRBD1, 5 bases. V was clipped by 10 bases and J by 1 base, with 16 bases between them. CDR1 is MNHNS, CDR2 SASEGT, per germline. The CDR3 runs to 14 residues. Here the CDR3 reads CATVPGRGNYGYTF. In DNA, the CDR3 is TGTGCCACCGTACCAGGGCGGGGTAACTATGGCTACACCTTC.

The chain employs TRBV12-3 or TRBV12-4 and TRBJ1-1, with D unclear. CDR3 length: 13 amino acids. Trimming shortened V by 3 bases and J by 1 base, and 6 bases separated the two germline ends. CDR3 in amino acids: CASSLCRNTEAFF. CDR3 sequence (DNA): TGTGCCAGCAGTTTGTGTCGGAACACTGAAGCTTTCTTT.